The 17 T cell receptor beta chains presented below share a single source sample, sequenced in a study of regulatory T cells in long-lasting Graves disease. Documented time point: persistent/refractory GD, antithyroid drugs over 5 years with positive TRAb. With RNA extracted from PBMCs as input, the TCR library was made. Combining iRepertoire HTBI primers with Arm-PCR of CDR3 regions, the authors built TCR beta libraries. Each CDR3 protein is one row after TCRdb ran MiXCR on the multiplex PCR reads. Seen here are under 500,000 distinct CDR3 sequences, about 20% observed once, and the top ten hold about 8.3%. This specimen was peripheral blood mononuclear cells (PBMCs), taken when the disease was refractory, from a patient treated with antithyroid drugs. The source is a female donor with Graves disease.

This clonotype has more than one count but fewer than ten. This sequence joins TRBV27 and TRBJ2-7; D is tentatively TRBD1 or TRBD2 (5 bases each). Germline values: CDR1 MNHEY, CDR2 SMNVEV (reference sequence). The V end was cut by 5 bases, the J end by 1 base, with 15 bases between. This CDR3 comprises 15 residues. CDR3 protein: CASSPGTSTSYEQYF. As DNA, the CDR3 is TGTGCCAGCAGTCCCGGGACGTCTACGTCCTACGAGCAGTACTTC.

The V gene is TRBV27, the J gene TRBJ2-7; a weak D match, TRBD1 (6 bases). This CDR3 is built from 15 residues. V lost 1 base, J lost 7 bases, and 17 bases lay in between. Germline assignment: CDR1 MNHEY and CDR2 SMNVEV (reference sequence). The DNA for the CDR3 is TGTGCCAGCAGTTTATACCTGCAGGGGCCGGGGGAGCAGTACTTC. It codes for CASSLYLQGPGEQYF.

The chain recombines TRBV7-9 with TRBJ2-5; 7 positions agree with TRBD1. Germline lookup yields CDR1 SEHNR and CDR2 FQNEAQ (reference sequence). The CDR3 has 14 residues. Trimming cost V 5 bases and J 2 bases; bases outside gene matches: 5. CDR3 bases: TGTGCCAGCAGCACCTTGGGACAGCAAGAGACCCAGTACTTC. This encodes CASSTLGQQETQYF.

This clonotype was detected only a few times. The CDR3 nucleotides read TGTGCCAGCCTGACCCCAGGAGCGCCCGGGGAGCTGTTTTTT. Translating it yields CASLTPGAPGELFF. The genes are TRBV18 and TRBJ2-2; D unresolved. The V gene lost 8 bases and the J gene lost 6 bases, with 16 bases spanning the gap. Germline V gives CDR1 KGHSH, CDR2 LQKENI. The CDR3 runs to 14 residues.

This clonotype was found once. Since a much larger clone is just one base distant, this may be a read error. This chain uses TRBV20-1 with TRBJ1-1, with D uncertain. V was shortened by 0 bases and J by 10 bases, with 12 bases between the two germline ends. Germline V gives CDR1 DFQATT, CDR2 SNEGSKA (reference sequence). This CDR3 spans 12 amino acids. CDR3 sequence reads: CSARDRTKGAFF. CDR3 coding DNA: TGCAGTGCTAGAGACAGGACTAAGGGAGCTTTCTTT.

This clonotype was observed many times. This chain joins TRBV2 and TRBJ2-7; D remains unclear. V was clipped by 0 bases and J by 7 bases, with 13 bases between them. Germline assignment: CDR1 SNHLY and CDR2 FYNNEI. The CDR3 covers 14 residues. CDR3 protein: CASSEALGGWEQYF. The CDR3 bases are TGTGCCAGCAGTGAAGCGCTCGGTGGGTGGGAGCAGTACTTC.

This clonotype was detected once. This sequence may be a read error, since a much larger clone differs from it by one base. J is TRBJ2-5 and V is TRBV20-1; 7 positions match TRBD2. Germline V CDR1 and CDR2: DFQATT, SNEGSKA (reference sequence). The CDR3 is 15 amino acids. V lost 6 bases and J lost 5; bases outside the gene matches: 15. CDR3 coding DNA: TGCAGTGCCCAAGAGGCGGGAGTTTGGGGGGAGACCCAGTACTTC. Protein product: CSAQEAGVWGETQYF.

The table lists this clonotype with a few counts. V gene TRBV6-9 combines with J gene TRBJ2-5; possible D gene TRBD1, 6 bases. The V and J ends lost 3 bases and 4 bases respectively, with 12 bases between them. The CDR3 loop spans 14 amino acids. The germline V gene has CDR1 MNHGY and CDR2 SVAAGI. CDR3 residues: CASSYRQVRETQYF. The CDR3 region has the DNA TGTGCCAGCAGTTACCGACAGGTTCGAGAGACCCAGTACTTC.

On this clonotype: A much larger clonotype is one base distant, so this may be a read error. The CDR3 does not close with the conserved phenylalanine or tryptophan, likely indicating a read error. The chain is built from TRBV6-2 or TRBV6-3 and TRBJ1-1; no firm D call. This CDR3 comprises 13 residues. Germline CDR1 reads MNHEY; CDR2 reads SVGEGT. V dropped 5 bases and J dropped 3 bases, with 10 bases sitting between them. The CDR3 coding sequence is TGTGCCAGCAGTGCACTTCTGGACACTGAAGCTTTCTAT. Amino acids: CASSALLDTEAFY.

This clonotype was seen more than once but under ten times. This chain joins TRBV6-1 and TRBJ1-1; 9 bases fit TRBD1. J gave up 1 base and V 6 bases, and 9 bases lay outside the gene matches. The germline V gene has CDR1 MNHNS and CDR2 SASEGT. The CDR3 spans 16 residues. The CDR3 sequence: CASSLHQGQGNTEAFF. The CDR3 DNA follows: TGTGCCAGCAGCTTACACCAGGGACAGGGGAACACTGAAGCTTTCTTT.

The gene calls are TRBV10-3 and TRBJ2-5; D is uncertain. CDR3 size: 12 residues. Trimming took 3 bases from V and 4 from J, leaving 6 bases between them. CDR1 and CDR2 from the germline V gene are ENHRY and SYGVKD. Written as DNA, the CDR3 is TGTGCCATCAGTGAAAAGTCAGAGACCCAGTACTTC. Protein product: CAISEKSETQYF.

The CDR3 nucleotides are TGTGCCAGCAGTGGTAGGGTCAATCAGCCCCAGCATTTT. This encodes CASSGRVNQPQHF. J is TRBJ1-5 and V is TRBV6-1; D gene uncertain. Trimming shortened V by 4 bases and J by 3 bases, and 7 bases separated the two germline ends. Germline loops: CDR1 MNHNS, CDR2 SASEGT. The CDR3 loop spans 13 amino acids.

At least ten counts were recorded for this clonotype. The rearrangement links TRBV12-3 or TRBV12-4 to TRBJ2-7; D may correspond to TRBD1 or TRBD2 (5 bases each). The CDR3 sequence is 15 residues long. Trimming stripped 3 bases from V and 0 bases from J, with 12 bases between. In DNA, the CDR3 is TGTGCCAGCAGTTTGGGAGCCGACAGCTCCTACGAGCAGTACTTC. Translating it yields CASSLGADSSYEQYF.

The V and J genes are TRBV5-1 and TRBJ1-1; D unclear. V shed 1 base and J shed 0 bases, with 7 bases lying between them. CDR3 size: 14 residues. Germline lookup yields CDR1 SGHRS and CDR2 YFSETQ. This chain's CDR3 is CASSLFAVNTEAFF. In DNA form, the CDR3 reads TGCGCCAGCAGCTTGTTTGCCGTGAACACTGAAGCTTTCTTT.

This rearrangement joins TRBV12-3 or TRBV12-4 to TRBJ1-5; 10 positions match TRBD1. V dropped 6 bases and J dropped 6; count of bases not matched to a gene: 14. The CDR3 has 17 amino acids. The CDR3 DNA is TGTGCCAGCAGCCTCGAACGCGGGACAGGGGTTGGTCAGCCCCAGCATTTT. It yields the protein CASSLERGTGVGQPQHF.

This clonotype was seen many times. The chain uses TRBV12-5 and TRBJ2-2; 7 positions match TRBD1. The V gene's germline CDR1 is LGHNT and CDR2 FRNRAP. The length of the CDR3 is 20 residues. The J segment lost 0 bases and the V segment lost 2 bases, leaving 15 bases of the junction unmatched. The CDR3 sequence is CASGLSPKGDSRSNTGELFF. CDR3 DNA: TGTGCTAGTGGTTTGTCCCCTAAGGGGGACAGCCGGTCGAACACCGGGGAGCTGTTTTTT.

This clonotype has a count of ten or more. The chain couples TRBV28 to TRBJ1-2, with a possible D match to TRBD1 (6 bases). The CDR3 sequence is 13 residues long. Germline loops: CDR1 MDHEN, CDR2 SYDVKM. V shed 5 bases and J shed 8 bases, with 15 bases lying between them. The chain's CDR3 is CASSPGQNRGYTF. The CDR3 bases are TGTGCCAGCAGTCCCGGACAGAATCGGGGCTACACCTTC.